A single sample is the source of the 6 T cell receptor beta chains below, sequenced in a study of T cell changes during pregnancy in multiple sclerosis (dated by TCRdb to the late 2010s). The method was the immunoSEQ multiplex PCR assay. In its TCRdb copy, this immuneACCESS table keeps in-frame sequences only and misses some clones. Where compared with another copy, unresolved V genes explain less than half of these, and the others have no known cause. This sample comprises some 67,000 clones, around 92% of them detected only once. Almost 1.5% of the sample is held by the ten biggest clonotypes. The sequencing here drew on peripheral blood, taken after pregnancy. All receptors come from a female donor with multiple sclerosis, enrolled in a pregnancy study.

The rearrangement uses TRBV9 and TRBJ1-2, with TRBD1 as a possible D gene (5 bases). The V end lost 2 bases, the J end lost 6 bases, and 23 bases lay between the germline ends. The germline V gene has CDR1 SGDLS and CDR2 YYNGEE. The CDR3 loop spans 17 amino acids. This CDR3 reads CASSVRDNAVREDGYTF. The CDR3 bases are TGTGCCAGCAGCGTCCGCGACAATGCGGTCAGGGAGGATGGCTACACCTTC.

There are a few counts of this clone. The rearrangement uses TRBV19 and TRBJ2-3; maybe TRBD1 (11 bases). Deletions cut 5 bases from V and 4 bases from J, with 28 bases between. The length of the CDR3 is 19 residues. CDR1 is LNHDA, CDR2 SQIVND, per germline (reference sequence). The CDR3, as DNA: TGTGCCAGTAGTGCGACCGGGACAGGGGGGCTAGCGGGAGCAGATACGCAGTATTTT. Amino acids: CASSATGTGGLAGADTQYF.

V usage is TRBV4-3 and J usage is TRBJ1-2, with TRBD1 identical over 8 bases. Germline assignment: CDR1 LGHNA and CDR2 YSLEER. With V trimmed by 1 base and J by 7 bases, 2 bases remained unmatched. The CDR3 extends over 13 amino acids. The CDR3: CASSQAGGSGYTF. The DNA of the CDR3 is TGCGCCAGCAGCCAAGCAGGGGGCAGTGGCTACACCTTC.

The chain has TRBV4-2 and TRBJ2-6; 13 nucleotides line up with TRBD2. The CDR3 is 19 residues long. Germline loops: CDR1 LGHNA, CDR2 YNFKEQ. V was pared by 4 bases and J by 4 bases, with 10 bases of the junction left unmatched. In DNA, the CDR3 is TGTGCCAGCAGCCCCCAGGGGACTAGCGGGATGTGGGGGGCCAACGTCCTGACTTTC. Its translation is CASSPQGTSGMWGANVLTF.

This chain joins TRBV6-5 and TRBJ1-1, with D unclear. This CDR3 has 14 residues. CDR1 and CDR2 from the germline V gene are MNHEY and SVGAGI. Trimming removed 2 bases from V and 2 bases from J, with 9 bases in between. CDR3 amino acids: CASSYGRTNTEAFF. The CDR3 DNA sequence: TGTGCCAGCAGTTACGGCAGGACTAACACTGAAGCTTTCTTT.

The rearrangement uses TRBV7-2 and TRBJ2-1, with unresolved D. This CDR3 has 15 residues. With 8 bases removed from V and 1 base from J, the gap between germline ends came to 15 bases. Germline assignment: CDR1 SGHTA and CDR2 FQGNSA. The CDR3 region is CASRIRSGSYNEQFF. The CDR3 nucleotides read TGTGCCAGCCGAATCCGGTCGGGTTCCTACAATGAGCAGTTCTTC. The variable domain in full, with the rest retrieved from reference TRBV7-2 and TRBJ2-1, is GAGVSQSPSNKVTEKGKDVELRCDPISGHTALYWYRQSLGQGLEFLIYFQGNSAPDKSGLPSDRFSAERTGGSVSTLTIQRTQQEDSAVYLCASRIRSGSYNEQFFGPGTRLTVL.